The next 19 T cell receptor beta chains were all read from a single sample in a study of radiotherapy plus CTLA-4 blockade in lung cancer. The table came from immunoSEQ multiplex PCR; TCRdb's copy has only in-frame clones and leaves some out. This sample has roughly 68,000 clones, with around 80% found just once. The sequencing here drew on peripheral blood, taken from a patient treated with radiotherapy plus ipilimumab. The receptors derive from a human donor with non-small cell lung cancer who had a complete response to radiotherapy plus ipilimumab.

This sequence joins TRBV4-2 and TRBJ1-2; 9 bases align to TRBD1. Germline trimming cut 0 bases from V and 2 bases from J; bases unmatched to any gene: 10. CDR3 length equals 18 residues. Germline values: CDR1 LGHNA, CDR2 YNFKEQ. The CDR3 coding sequence is TGTGCCAGCAGCCAAGATAGGGGACAGGGACGAAGGAACTATGGCTACACCTTC. Its translation: CASSQDRGQGRRNYGYTF.

The gene calls are TRBV27 and TRBJ2-2; D is perhaps TRBD1 (5 bases). Germline CDR1 and CDR2: MNHEY and SMNVEV (reference sequence). Trimming took off 6 bases at V and 1 base at J, with 9 bases between the two ends. This CDR3 is 14 amino acids long. The CDR3 DNA follows: TGTGCCAGCAGGCAACAGGTGAACACCGGGGAGCTGTTTTTT. Protein: CASRQQVNTGELFF.

This clone has more than one count but fewer than ten. The V and J genes are TRBV6-6 and TRBJ1-2, with D perhaps matching TRBD1 (5 bases). This CDR3 is 13 amino acids long. The V end was cut by 2 bases, the J end by 13 bases, with 17 bases between. CDR1 and CDR2 (germline): MNHNY, SVGAGI (reference sequence). In DNA form, the CDR3 reads TGTGCCAGCAGTTACATTCACTGGGCAGGGCCCACCTTC. Protein product: CASSYIHWAGPTF.

This clone was recorded a few times. CDR3 amino acids: CASSFQSGGTIYF. For the CDR3, the DNA is TGTGCCAGCAGTTTTCAATCGGGAGGCACCATATATTTT. V usage is TRBV27 and J usage is TRBJ1-3; D unresolved. Looked up from germline, CDR1 is MNHEY and CDR2 is SMNVEV (reference sequence). Trimming shortened V by 3 bases and J by 9 bases, and 12 bases separated the two germline ends. This CDR3 comprises 13 residues.

The V call is TRBV11-2, the J call TRBJ1-2; TRBD1 agrees at 9 bases. The CDR3 consists of 14 residues. Germline trimming cut 7 bases from V and 7 bases from J; bases unmatched to any gene: 10. Germline CDR1 SGHAT, CDR2 FQNNGV. The CDR3 is CASTSTGTGFGYTF. In nucleotides, the CDR3 is TGTGCCAGCACCTCAACAGGGACAGGGTTTGGCTACACCTTC.

With regard to this clone: Likely a read error: the CDR3 ends without its conserved phenylalanine or tryptophan. CDR3 sequence (DNA): TGTGCCAGCAGCTCACAAGGGGAGCTGTTTTTG. It yields the protein CASSSQGELFL. The V and J genes are TRBV5-8 and TRBJ2-2; D gene ambiguous. Trimming pared 3 bases from V and 8 bases from J, leaving 5 bases between. The CDR3 contains 11 residues. Germline loops: CDR1 SGHTS, CDR2 YDEGEE.

Turning to this clone: A junction boundary mismatches the germline segment, possibly from a read error. The chain joins TRBV10-1 to TRBJ2-1; 10 bases agree with TRBD2. From germline, CDR1 is WNHNN and CDR2 SYGVQD (reference sequence). This CDR3 region has 13 residues. The CDR3 nucleotides read TGTGCCATCGAGTCTAGCGGGGGTGGGGAGCAGTTCTTC. Protein: CAIESSGGGEQFF.

V and J are TRBV18 and TRBJ2-7; the D is unclear. CDR3 size: 14 residues. V was cut by 1 base and J by 3 bases, with 10 bases left in between. Germline-derived CDR1 and CDR2 are KGHSH and LQKENI. The CDR3 loop is CASSPHGQSYEQYV. The CDR3 DNA reads as TGTGCCAGCTCACCACATGGTCAGAGCTACGAGCAGTACGTC.

The rearrangement uses TRBV30 and TRBJ1-1; the match to TRBD1 covers 8 bases. Germline V gene data show CDR1 as GTSNPN and CDR2 as SVGIG (reference sequence). With 2 bases clipped from V and 4 bases from J, the junction kept 12 bases outside the gene matches. This CDR3 is 16 amino acids long. CDR3 sequence reads: CAWSPYQGARTTEAFF. The CDR3 nucleotides read TGTGCCTGGAGTCCTTACCAGGGGGCCAGGACCACTGAAGCTTTCTTT. Looking up the rest from reference TRBV30 and TRBJ1-1 gives the full variable domain: SQTIHQWPATLVQPVGSPLSLECTVEGTSNPNLYWYRQAAGRGLQLLFYSVGIGQISSEVPQNLSASRPQDRQFILSSKKLLLSDSGFYLCAWSPYQGARTTEAFFGQGTRLTVV.

The V gene is TRBV5-6, the J gene TRBJ1-4; no clear D. CDR3 length: 16 amino acids. Germline assignment: CDR1 SGHDT and CDR2 YYEEEE. With 4 bases removed from V and 8 bases from J, the gap between germline ends came to 21 bases. The CDR3 reads CASSRVYEGSIEKLFF. The DNA for the CDR3 is TGTGCCAGCAGCAGGGTATATGAGGGTTCGATCGAAAAACTGTTTTTT.

This clone came up a few times. J is TRBJ1-2 and V is TRBV9; 10 positions agree with TRBD1. Germline CDR1 and CDR2: SGDLS and YYNGEE. The CDR3 has 15 amino acids. The junction had 10 bases not matched to a gene; V was cut back by 3 bases and J by 8 bases. Here the CDR3 DNA reads TGTGCCAGCAGCGCGACGGGACAGGGGACGCGGGGCTACACCTTC. The encoded protein is CASSATGQGTRGYTF.

The chain recombines TRBV5-1 with TRBJ1-2, with unresolved D. Germline-derived CDR1 and CDR2 are SGHRS and YFSETQ. This CDR3 region has 12 residues. V lost 2 bases and J 4 bases, leaving 6 bases between the germline ends. CDR3 DNA: TGCGCCAGCAGCTTCGAGTCCTATGGCTACACCTTC. Translated, it gives CASSFESYGYTF. The variable domain in full, completed from reference TRBV5-1 and TRBJ1-2, reads KAGVTQTPRYLIKTRGQQVTLSCSPISGHRSVSWYQQTPGQGLQFLFEYFSETQRNKGNFPGRFSGRQFSNSRSEMNVSTLELGDSALYLCASSFESYGYTFGSGTRLTVV.

The rearrangement uses TRBV10-3 and TRBJ1-2, with TRBD1 as a possible D gene (5 bases). The CDR3 is made up of 13 amino acids. Looked up from germline, CDR1 is ENHRY and CDR2 is SYGVKD. The V gene lost 6 bases and the J gene lost 4 bases, with 12 bases spanning the gap. DNA of the CDR3: TGTGCCATCAGGGGGGACGGGATCTATGGCTACACCTTC. Translation: CAIRGDGIYGYTF.

This clone was observed once. The genes are TRBV18 and TRBJ2-1; D perhaps matches TRBD2 (5 bases). The CDR3 contains 13 residues. With 6 bases removed from V and 5 bases from J, the gap between germline ends came to 11 bases. The germline gives CDR1 KGHSH, CDR2 LQKENI. In DNA form, the CDR3 reads TGTGCCAGCTCCCTAGGGAGTAACAATGAGCAGTTCTTC. Protein sequence: CASSLGSNNEQFF.

The chain is built from TRBV27 and TRBJ2-5; 10 nucleotides agree with TRBD1. This CDR3 has 15 residues. V lost 5 bases to trimming and J lost 6 bases; unmatched junction nucleotides: 9. The germline gives CDR1 MNHEY, CDR2 SMNVEV (reference sequence). The CDR3, as DNA: TGTGCCAGCAGTCAGGGGACAGGGGAGTTGAAGACCCAGTACTTC. This codes for CASSQGTGELKTQYF.

The rearrangement joins TRBV4-3 to TRBJ2-7; 11 nucleotides match TRBD1. CDR3 length: 17 amino acids. V was pared by 1 base and J by 2 bases, with 7 bases of the junction left unmatched. In germline, CDR1 is LGHNA, CDR2 YSLEER. CDR3 coding DNA: TGCGCCAGCAGCCAAGGGGTCAGGGGACAGGGGGCCTACGAGCAGTACTTC. This sequence encodes CASSQGVRGQGAYEQYF.

The chain uses TRBV6-6 and TRBJ2-1; tentative D call: TRBD2 (6 bases). CDR3 length equals 16 residues. The germline V gene encodes CDR1 MNHNY and CDR2 SVGAGI (reference sequence). V was cut by 0 bases and J by 2 bases, with 11 bases left in between. The CDR3, as DNA: TGTGCCAGCAGTTACTCTAGGGACTGGGCCTACAATGAGCAGTTCTTC. This codes for CASSYSRDWAYNEQFF.

The chain has TRBV6-6 and TRBJ2-1; D is perhaps TRBD2 (7 bases). This CDR3 contains 13 residues. Germline assignment: CDR1 MNHNY and CDR2 SVGAGI (reference sequence). The V end was cut by 5 bases, the J end by 9 bases, with 14 bases between. The CDR3 DNA sequence: TGTGCCAGCAGTCTGGGAGGGGGGGGTGAGCAGTTCTTC. Encoded protein: CASSLGGGGEQFF.

The rearrangement links TRBV6-5 to TRBJ1-4; D is perhaps TRBD1 (5 bases). CDR1 MNHEY and CDR2 SVGAGI come from the germline V gene. The CDR3 has 14 amino acids. The germline V and J ends were trimmed by 6 bases and 7 bases, with 15 bases remaining between them. CDR3 nucleotide sequence: TGTGCCAGCAGGCGCGCGGGGCAGAGTGAAAAACTGTTTTTT. Amino acids: CASRRAGQSEKLFF.